These 14 T cell receptor beta chains were sequenced from one sample in a study of blood T cell repertoires in COVID-19. Assay: immunoSEQ multiplex PCR; the TCRdb copy retains only in-frame clones and omits some. Among under 350,000 clones listed, approximately 91% were seen once. Sequencing was carried out using PBMCs or T cells enriched from blood (not recorded which). The source is a woman in her thirties or forties who had recovered from COVID-19.

This clone came up a few times. The chain carries TRBV4-2 and TRBJ2-7, with a possible D match to TRBD2 (5 bases). The CDR3 extends over 15 amino acids. V dropped 0 bases and J dropped 6 bases, with 15 bases sitting between them. Germline CDR1 LGHNA, CDR2 YNFKEQ. This CDR3 is CASSQDIEGFSEQYF. CDR3 DNA sequence: TGTGCCAGCAGCCAAGATATCGAGGGCTTTTCCGAGCAGTACTTC.

This chain joins TRBV6-1 and TRBJ1-2; D gene unclear. V lost 1 base to trimming and J lost 2 bases, with 11 bases between them. This CDR3 region has 15 residues. CDR1 is MNHNS and CDR2 is SASEGT in the germline V gene. The CDR3 is CASSEVLRGNYGYTF. The CDR3, as DNA: TGTGCCAGCAGTGAAGTCCTTCGAGGGAACTATGGCTACACCTTC.

The table lists this clone with a count of one. The chain employs TRBV6-4 and TRBJ1-5; possible D gene TRBD1, 5 bases. The germline V and J ends were trimmed by 5 bases and 6 bases, with 26 bases remaining between them. The CDR3 extends over 18 amino acids. Germline lookup yields CDR1 MRHNA and CDR2 SNTAGT. CDR3 sequence reads: CASSQPPSRAKRSQPQHF. CDR3 bases: TGTGCCAGCAGTCAACCCCCTTCCAGGGCAAAAAGGAGTCAGCCCCAGCATTTT.

The chain uses TRBV30 and TRBJ1-2, with D uncertain. The CDR3 has 13 amino acids. Per germline, CDR1 GTSNPN and CDR2 SVGIG (reference sequence). The V end lost 5 bases, the J end lost 4 bases, and 14 bases lay between the germline ends. DNA for the CDR3: TGTGCCTGGGGGGAGGAGAGGAGCTATGGCTACACCTTC. Translation gives CAWGEERSYGYTF. The variable domain in full, completed from reference TRBV30 and TRBJ1-2, reads SQTIHQWPATLVQPVGSPLSLECTVEGTSNPNLYWYRQAAGRGLQLLFYSVGIGQISSEVPQNLSASRPQDRQFILSSKKLLLSDSGFYLCAWGEERSYGYTFGSGTRLTVV.

The chain recombines TRBV5-6 with TRBJ1-3; no reliable D call. This CDR3 has 13 amino acids. CDR1 is SGHDT and CDR2 is YYEEEE in the germline V gene. The V end lost 3 bases, the J end lost 9 bases, and 13 bases lay between the germline ends. In DNA form, the CDR3 reads TGTGCCAGCAGCTCCAACAGTTTGGGCACCATATATTTT. Translating it yields CASSSNSLGTIYF. Drawing the rest from reference TRBV5-6 and TRBJ1-3, the complete variable domain is DAGVTQSPTHLIKTRGQQVTLRCSPKSGHDTVSWYQQALGQGPQFIFQYYEEEERQRGNFPDRFSGHQFPNYSSELNVNALLLGDSALYLCASSSNSLGTIYFGEGSWLTVV.

V is TRBV5-1 and J is TRBJ1-2, with 7 positions matching TRBD1. The CDR3 runs to 13 residues. V lost 3 bases and J lost 5; bases outside the gene matches: 4. Germline values: CDR1 SGHRS, CDR2 YFSETQ. CDR3 DNA: TGCGCCAGCAGCTACGACAGGGAGTATGGCTACACCTTC. Translating it yields CASSYDREYGYTF.

This chain joins TRBV18 and TRBJ2-7; 7 nucleotides agree with TRBD1. Germline CDR1 and CDR2: KGHSH and LQKENI. The CDR3 has 13 residues. After removal of 3 bases from V and 5 bases from J, the junction contained 4 bases not matched to a gene. The DNA of the CDR3 is TGTGCCAGCTCACCGACAGGGCTCGACGAGCAGTACTTC. It specifies CASSPTGLDEQYF.

This clone was found once. V gene TRBV7-3 combines with J gene TRBJ2-1; 12 bases are shared with TRBD2. The CDR3 covers 17 residues. The ends lost 2 bases at V and 1 base at J; junction bases unmatched: 3. Germline V gene data show CDR1 as SGHTA and CDR2 as FQGTGA. CDR3 in amino acids: CASSLWTSGASYNEQFF. The CDR3 DNA follows: TGTGCCAGCAGCTTATGGACTAGCGGGGCGTCCTACAATGAGCAGTTCTTC.

The rearrangement uses TRBV6-5 and TRBJ1-4, with a tentative D call TRBD1 (5 bases). The germline V and J ends were trimmed by 1 base and 8 bases, with 14 bases remaining between them. The germline V gene has CDR1 MNHEY and CDR2 SVGAGI. This CDR3 is built from 15 residues. CDR3 in amino acids: CASSYYNSQEEKLFF. In DNA form, the CDR3 reads TGTGCCAGCAGTTACTATAATTCACAGGAGGAAAAACTGTTTTTT.

CDR3 sequence: CASSFLASTYNEQFF. DNA for the CDR3: TGTGCCAGCAGCTTTCTAGCCTCGACCTACAATGAGCAGTTCTTC. This sequence joins TRBV13 and TRBJ2-1; TRBD2 is a possible D gene (5 bases). In germline, CDR1 is PRHDT, CDR2 FYEKMQ (reference sequence). The CDR3 runs to 15 residues. V was shortened by 3 bases and J by 2 bases, with 11 bases between the two germline ends.

The V gene is TRBV7-9, the J gene TRBJ1-4, with D uncertain. Germline V lookup: CDR1 SEHNR, CDR2 FQNEAQ (reference sequence). V was clipped by 4 bases and J by 5 bases, with 11 bases between them. The length of the CDR3 is 14 residues. The CDR3 region is CASSYQAPNEKLFF. Written as DNA, the CDR3 is TGTGCCAGCAGCTATCAGGCCCCAAATGAAAAACTGTTTTTT. Full variable domain (missing parts from reference TRBV7-9 and TRBJ1-4): DTGVSQNPRHKITKRGQNVTFRCDPISEHNRLYWYRQTLGQGPEFLTYFQNEAQLEKSRLLSDRFSAERPKGSFSTLEIQRTEQGDSAMYLCASSYQAPNEKLFFGSGTQLSVL.

The table lists this clone with a count of one. The chain is built from TRBV3-1 (or the pseudogene TRBV3-2) and TRBJ2-1, with TRBD2 identical over 11 bases. CDR1 is LGHDT and CDR2 is YNNKEL in the germline V gene (reference sequence). V lost 6 bases and J lost 2; bases outside the gene matches: 9. The CDR3 length is 17 residues. CDR3 amino acids: CASRPNPSGRTYNEQFF. The CDR3 nucleotides read TGTGCCAGCAGACCGAATCCTAGCGGGAGGACCTACAATGAGCAGTTCTTC.

This rearrangement joins TRBV6-2 or TRBV6-3 to TRBJ1-5; 9 nucleotides line up with TRBD1. The CDR3 sequence is 16 residues long. Germline assignment: CDR1 MNHEY and CDR2 SVGEGT. The V and J ends lost 4 bases and 7 bases, in that order; junction bases with no gene match: 11. The CDR3 region has the DNA TGTGCCAGCAGTTCCTCACTGGGGACAGGGTACCAGCCCCAGCATTTT. It codes for CASSSSLGTGYQPQHF.

The V gene is TRBV3-1 (or the pseudogene TRBV3-2), the J gene TRBJ2-7, with D maybe TRBD2 (5 bases). CDR3 length equals 12 residues. V lost 8 bases and J 2 bases, leaving 10 bases between the germline ends. Per the germline V gene, CDR1 is LGHDT and CDR2 is YNNKEL (reference sequence). The CDR3 nucleotides are TGTGCCAGCGAGGGTGGGCCCTACGAGCAGTACTTC. It encodes CASEGGPYEQYF.